The source of this T cell receptor (beta chain) is a study of blood T cell repertoires in COVID-19. About the research overall: T cells, B-cell-depleted T cells, or PBMCs provided the cDNA or gDNA that served as material.

Sequencing was performed with immunoSEQ multiplex PCR; in TCRdb, only in-frame clones are kept and a portion is missing. Here the sample spans more than 300,000 clones, over 75% being singletons. This CDR3 comprises 14 residues. The V gene's germline CDR1 is MNHEY and CDR2 SMNVEV (reference sequence). Deletions cut 8 bases from V and 0 bases from J, with 10 bases between. Cohort assignment relied on participant-reported clinical history. In Cohort 3, a recovered donor had either two negative PCRs, clearance, or symptom resolution. The TCR comes from a woman younger than 30 who had recovered from COVID-19. The sequencing sample was made of PBMCs or T cells enriched from blood (not recorded which). This chain links TRBV27 with TRBJ2-2; maybe TRBD2 (5 bases). CDR3 amino acids: CASSPGTNTGELFF. In nucleotides, the CDR3 is TGTGCCAGCTCCCCGGGGACGAACACCGGGGAGCTGTTTTTT.